This passage covers 18 T cell receptor beta chains from one sample sequenced in a study of blood T cell repertoires in COVID-19. TCRdb keeps only in-frame clones here, not all; method: immunoSEQ multiplex PCR. This repertoire shows around 47,000 clones, about four fifths found once; its top ten account for 6.9%. The sample comprised peripheral blood. These receptors came from a man aged 70 or older with active COVID-19.

The chain uses TRBV21-1 and TRBJ2-7; TRBD1, as called in the table, went unchecked against the DNA. TRBV21-1 is a recognized pseudogene. The CDR3 covers 12 residues. The DNA for the CDR3 is TGTGCCGGAAACAGGGGAACCTACGAGCAGTACTTC. Translation gives CAGNRGTYEQYF.

The chain links TRBV2 to TRBJ1-1; TRBD1 matches 7 bases. CDR3 length: 14 residues. The germline CDR1 and CDR2 sequences are SNHLY and FYNNEI. Unmatched junction bases numbered 10, after V lost 6 bases and J lost 6 bases. The CDR3, as DNA: TGTGCCAGCAGGGAGGGGTGGCAGGGGGCTGAAGCTTTCTTT. Its protein is CASREGWQGAEAFF.

The gene calls are TRBV27 and TRBJ2-6, with TRBD2 as a possible D gene (6 bases). The CDR3 totals 16 residues. In germline, CDR1 is MNHEY, CDR2 SMNVEV (reference sequence). Trimming shortened V by 2 bases and J by 0 bases, and 8 bases separated the two germline ends. The CDR3 bases are TGTGCCAGCAGTTTAGGGGGGAGCTCTGGGGCCAACGTCCTGACTTTC. It encodes CASSLGGSSGANVLTF.

V and J are TRBV5-8 and TRBJ1-1, with D possibly TRBD1 on 5 matching bases. V lost 3 bases to trimming and J lost 0 bases, with 9 bases between them. CDR1 is SGHTS, CDR2 YDEGEE, per germline. The CDR3 loop spans 14 amino acids. CDR3 sequence: CASSWLTVNTEAFF. DNA for the CDR3: TGTGCCAGCAGCTGGCTGACAGTGAACACTGAAGCTTTCTTT.

V gene TRBV13 combines with J gene TRBJ2-7; a weak D match, TRBD2 (5 bases). V was shortened by 1 base and J by 3 bases, with 16 bases between the two germline ends. Per germline, CDR1 PRHDT and CDR2 FYEKMQ (reference sequence). This CDR3 has 16 amino acids. CDR3 region: CASSLVAGPGGYEQYF. The CDR3 DNA reads TGTGCCAGCAGCTTAGTTGCGGGTCCGGGTGGCTACGAGCAGTACTTC.

The CDR3 DNA is TGTGCCTGGGACAGGCGGGGCTACACCTTC. Its translation: CAWDRRGYTF. V is TRBV30 and J is TRBJ1-2; D may be TRBD1 (6 bases). Between the trimmed V and J ends, which lost 5 bases and 8 bases, there was a span of 9 bases. The CDR3 is 10 residues long. Germline V gene data show CDR1 as GTSNPN and CDR2 as SVGIG (reference sequence).

CDR3 amino acids: CASSQAVGGGEQFF. CDR3 bases: TGTGCCAGCAGCCAAGCGGTGGGTGGCGGTGAGCAGTTCTTC. The rearrangement joins TRBV3-1 (or the pseudogene TRBV3-2) to TRBJ2-1, with D uncertain. The CDR3 length is 14 residues. Per the germline V gene, CDR1 is LGHDT and CDR2 is YNNKEL (reference sequence). The V end lost 1 base, the J end lost 9 bases, and 13 bases lay between the germline ends.

The chain combines TRBV5-1 with TRBJ1-2; D is possibly TRBD1 (6 bases). This CDR3 is 14 amino acids long. Germline loops: CDR1 SGHRS, CDR2 YFSETQ. The V end was cut by 4 bases, the J end by 0 bases, with 10 bases between. The CDR3 here is CASSAGQTNYGYTF. The CDR3 nucleotides read TGCGCCAGCAGCGCCGGACAGACTAACTATGGCTACACCTTC.

This clone was observed a few times. This chain joins TRBV7-2 and TRBJ1-2; D is unresolved. V lost 0 bases and J 2 bases, leaving 4 bases between the germline ends. Germline V gene lookup returns CDR1 SGHTA and CDR2 FQGNSA. The CDR3 is 13 amino acids. This CDR3 is CASSLAANYGYTF. CDR3 bases: TGTGCCAGCAGCTTAGCGGCAAACTATGGCTACACCTTC.

The CDR3 is CASSEFGTAVGYTF. CDR3 DNA: TGTGCCAGCAGTGAATTTGGGACAGCCGTCGGCTACACCTTC. V and J are TRBV2 and TRBJ1-2; 7 positions match TRBD1. The CDR3 spans 14 residues. With V trimmed by 2 bases and J by 8 bases, 8 bases remained unmatched. Germline lookup yields CDR1 SNHLY and CDR2 FYNNEI.

This chain joins TRBV7-9 and TRBJ2-7, with 9 bases fitting TRBD1. There are 15 residues in the CDR3. Looked up from germline, CDR1 is SEHNR and CDR2 is FQNEAQ (reference sequence). Unmatched junction bases numbered 6, after V lost 6 bases and J lost 0 bases. The DNA for the CDR3 is TGTGCCAGCAGGGCGGGACAGGGATACTCCTACGAGCAGTACTTC. It specifies CASRAGQGYSYEQYF.

The chain has TRBV30 and TRBJ1-2, with D unclear. The CDR3 has 15 amino acids. The V end lost 5 bases, the J end lost 2 bases, and 18 bases lay between the germline ends. Germline V lookup: CDR1 GTSNPN, CDR2 SVGIG (reference sequence). Written as DNA, the CDR3 is TGTGCCTGGTCCCTACCCACGCGCAAGAACTATGGCTACACCTTC. It is translated as CAWSLPTRKNYGYTF.

This chain uses TRBV11-1 with TRBJ2-5; possible D gene TRBD1, 6 bases. The germline V and J ends were trimmed by 5 bases and 7 bases, with 17 bases remaining between them. This CDR3 is built from 14 residues. CDR1 and CDR2 (germline): SGHAT, FQDESV (reference sequence). The CDR3 nucleotides are TGTGCCAGCAGCCCTTACAGGGAATTAGGGACCCAGTACTTC. Amino acid sequence: CASSPYRELGTQYF.

By sample share, this clone is medium-sized. The rearrangement joins TRBV7-2 to TRBJ2-7, with D possibly being TRBD2 (7 bases). Germline loops: CDR1 SGHTA, CDR2 FQGNSA. The CDR3 covers 15 residues. The V end was cut by 5 bases, the J end by 0 bases, with 14 bases between. CDR3 DNA sequence: TGTGCCAGCAGCCCTCTAGCGGACAGCTCCTACGAGCAGTACTTC. Its translation: CASSPLADSSYEQYF.

This sequence joins TRBV6-5 and TRBJ1-6, with 7 bases fitting TRBD1. The CDR3 has 14 residues. Germline CDR1 reads MNHEY; CDR2 reads SVGAGI. V shed 7 bases and J 6 bases; nucleotides not matched to a gene: 6. The CDR3 DNA sequence: TGTGCCAGCACCCTCGCAGGGGGTAATTCACCCCTCCACTTT. Protein product: CASTLAGGNSPLHF.

The chain is built from TRBV9 and TRBJ1-2; 9 bases line up with TRBD1. CDR1 SGDLS and CDR2 YYNGEE come from the germline V gene. Trimming at V came to 6 bases and at J to 8 bases, leaving 17 bases not matched to a gene. This CDR3 is 16 amino acids long. The CDR3, as DNA: TGTGCCAGCAATTTCGGGTTCGCGGGACAGGGAGGAGGCTACACCTTC. Protein: CASNFGFAGQGGGYTF.

The gene calls are TRBV7-2 and TRBJ1-6; TRBD1 aligns across 8 bases. The ends lost 6 bases at V and 9 bases at J; junction bases unmatched: 4. This CDR3 spans 13 amino acids. Germline V CDR1 and CDR2: SGHTA, FQGNSA. The CDR3 coding sequence is TGTGCCAGCAGGGGACAGGCGGGTTCACCCCTCCACTTT. Translating it yields CASRGQAGSPLHF. Full variable domain (remainder filled in from reference TRBV7-2 and TRBJ1-6): GAGVSQSPSNKVTEKGKDVELRCDPISGHTALYWYRQSLGQGLEFLIYFQGNSAPDKSGLPSDRFSAERTGGSVSTLTIQRTQQEDSAVYLCASRGQAGSPLHFGNGTRLTVT.

The chain couples TRBV9 to TRBJ1-3; D remains unclear. V lost 0 bases to trimming and J lost 0 bases, with 4 bases between them. Germline CDR1 SGDLS, CDR2 YYNGEE. This CDR3 is built from 14 residues. This CDR3 reads CASSVDNSGNTIYF. CDR3 coding DNA: TGTGCCAGCAGCGTAGATAACTCTGGAAACACCATATATTTT.